This entry is about one TCR beta chain. Its specificity is unknown. This CDR3 comprises 14 residues. With 3 bases removed from V and 4 bases from J, the gap between germline ends came to 10 bases. In germline, CDR1 is PRHDT, CDR2 FYEKMQ (reference sequence). The source of the sample is a study of blood T cells in healthy people across ages. Study-wide findings and caveats: Both naive CD4+ cell counts and diversity were greater in long-lived donors than in aged donors. The recorded TCR beta diversity per million T cells decreased in a roughly linear manner with age.

With a J-beta primer mix and a sample-barcoded 5' primer, a second PCR ran about 7 to 12 cycles. TCRdb reprocessed the 5' RACE reads with MiXCR, giving one entry per CDR3 protein. In the table there are about 570,000 distinct CDR3 sequences, about 25% of which are singletons. This receptor was identified in a woman in her sixties or seventies in good health. Material for sequencing was blood. V usage is TRBV13 and J usage is TRBJ2-1; D tentatively reads TRBD1 or TRBD2 (5 bases each). This CDR3 reads CASSFRDGYNEQFF. CDR3 bases: TGTGCCAGCAGCTTCCGGGACGGGTACAATGAGCAGTTCTTC.